The count of the clone carrying this TCR beta chain is one. A clone one base away is much larger, so this may be a read error. The CDR3 does not close with the conserved phenylalanine or tryptophan, likely indicating a read error. V gave up 4 bases and J gave up 0 bases, with 15 bases separating them. This CDR3 spans 16 amino acids. Germline V gene lookup returns CDR1 SGHDT and CDR2 YYEEEE. As to time point: newly diagnosed GD, antithyroid drugs for less than 3 months. Extracted RNA from PBMCs served as the source of the TCR library. TCR beta libraries were built with iRepertoire HTBI primers and Arm-PCR of CDR3 regions. One entry per CDR3 protein, called by TCRdb with MiXCR from the multiplex PCR reads. The table has about 220,000 distinct CDR3 sequences, roughly 19% seen once; the top ten hold around 11%. The data stem from a study of regulatory T cells in long-lasting Graves disease. The same specimen was also included in a second study, on T cells in Graves' hyperthyroidism and ophthalmopathy.

The sequences come from peripheral blood mononuclear cells (PBMCs), collected at new diagnosis, from a patient treated with antithyroid drugs. The rearrangement links TRBV5-6 to TRBJ2-3; the D gene is possibly TRBD2 (6 bases). The receptor was isolated from a woman in her 30s with Graves disease. The CDR3 here is CASSGGSVISTDTQYS. The CDR3 DNA sequence: TGTGCCAGCAGCGGGGGGTCTGTCATTAGCACAGATACGCAGTATTCT.